This T cell receptor (beta chain) was profiled in a study of T cell repertoires in cytomegalovirus infection. Whole-study context: Indications came from public TCR beta signatures; they pointed to CMV infection and to a matching HLA type.

Findings of the study overall: The ex vivo response was dominated by HLA-C-restricted CMV-specific TCR beta clonotypes.

About this clonotype itself: The antigen remains unidentified.

Germline CDR1 reads KGHDR; CDR2 reads SFDVKD. This CDR3 contains 13 residues. Trimming removed 6 bases at V and 6 bases at J, with 11 bases between. From the reads, TCRdb called clonotypes with MiXCR, one entry per CDR3 protein. The repertoire holds around 300,000 distinct CDR3 sequences, with about 25% as singletons. This chain joins TRBV24-1 and TRBJ2-4, with D perhaps matching TRBD1 (6 bases). The sequence came from a human donor in good health (CMV status not recorded). Some clones in this sample may be carry-over from other donors' samples. Sequencing was done on a sample of PBMCs. CDR3 amino acids: CATSPPGVNIQYF. In nucleotides, the CDR3 is TGTGCCACCAGTCCCCCAGGGGTAAACATTCAGTACTTC.